This T cell receptor beta chain was profiled in a study of shared clonotypes between healthy human individuals. Study findings and constraints: Even with large depth, rarefaction showed that sorted-subset sequencing was incomplete. Since donors were few, the genetic and exposure-history diversity represented was limited. Blood was the only sampled material, and tissue repertoires likely differ.

Method: immunoSEQ multiplex PCR; TCRdb's copy keeps in-frame clones and lacks some. The data contain roughly 2 million clones, approximately 95% of them singletons. V dropped 7 bases and J dropped 5; count of bases not matched to a gene: 1. The CDR3 loop spans 12 amino acids. Germline lookup yields CDR1 MNHNY and CDR2 SVGAGI (reference sequence). Concerning this clone itself: Its antigen is not identified.

Only CD45RO-negative cells positively selected for CCR7 counted as naive CD8 cells, so terminally differentiated effector memory CD45RA+ cells were excluded. Recent vaccinations or acute infections were absent in the healthy HIV-negative adult donors. The sequenced sample was naive CD8+ T cells sorted from blood. V gene TRBV6-6 combines with J gene TRBJ2-2, with TRBD2 matching 7 bases. This TCR was sampled from a man aged 18 to 30 in good health. Here the CDR3 DNA reads TGTGCCAGCAACGGGGGGACCGGGGAGCTGTTTTTT. Its translation is CASNGGTGELFF.